This TCR beta chain originates from a study of esophageal squamous cell carcinoma under preoperative chemotherapy. The time point denotes: before preoperative PTX-NDP chemotherapy. General study points: After chemotherapy, TCR diversity rose significantly in peripheral T cells but not in tumor-infiltrating lymphocytes.

With regard to this clonotype: Its target is not known.

Germline lookup yields CDR1 PRHDT and CDR2 FYEKMQ (reference sequence). The CDR3 sequence is 14 residues long. V dropped 4 bases and J dropped 1 base, with 10 bases sitting between them. MiXCR, run by TCRdb on the PCR reads, gives a single entry per CDR3 protein. This table has fewer than 40,000 distinct CDR3 sequences, roughly 50% appearing once. The receptor's source is a human donor with esophageal squamous cell carcinoma. The donor label of this sample is uncertain. The genes are TRBV13 and TRBJ1-1; D may be TRBD1 (6 bases). The biological material was taken from a patient given preoperative chemotherapy. The CDR3: CASSSTGANTEAFF. DNA for the CDR3: TGTGCCAGCAGCTCTACGGGGGCGAACACTGAAGCTTTCTTT. Complete variable domain (other parts from reference TRBV13 and TRBJ1-1): AAGVIQSPRHLIKEKRETATLKCYPIPRHDTVYWYQQGPGQDPQFLISFYEKMQSDKGSIPDRFSAQQFSDYHSELNMSSLELGDSALYFCASSSTGANTEAFFGQGTRLTVV.